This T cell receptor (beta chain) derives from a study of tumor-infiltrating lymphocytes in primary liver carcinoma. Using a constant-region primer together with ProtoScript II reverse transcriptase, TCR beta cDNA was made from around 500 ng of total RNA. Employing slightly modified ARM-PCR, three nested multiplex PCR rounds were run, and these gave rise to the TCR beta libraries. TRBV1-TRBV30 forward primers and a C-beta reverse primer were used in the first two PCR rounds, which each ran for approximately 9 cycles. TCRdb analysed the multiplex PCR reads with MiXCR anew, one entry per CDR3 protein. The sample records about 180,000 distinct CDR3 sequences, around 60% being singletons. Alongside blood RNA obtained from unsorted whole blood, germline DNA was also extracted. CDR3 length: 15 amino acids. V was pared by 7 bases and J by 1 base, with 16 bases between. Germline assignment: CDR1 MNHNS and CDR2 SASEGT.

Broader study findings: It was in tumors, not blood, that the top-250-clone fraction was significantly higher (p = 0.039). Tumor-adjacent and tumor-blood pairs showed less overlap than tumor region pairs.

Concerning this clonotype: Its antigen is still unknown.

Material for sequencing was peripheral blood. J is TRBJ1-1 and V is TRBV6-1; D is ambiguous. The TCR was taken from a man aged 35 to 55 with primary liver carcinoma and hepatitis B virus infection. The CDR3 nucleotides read TGTGCCAGCACGAAGGGTGCGGACGGGAACACTGAAGCTTTCTTT. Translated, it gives CASTKGADGNTEAFF.